The 4 T cell receptor beta chains in this list originate from one sample, sequenced in a study of blood T cell repertoires in COVID-19 (dated by TCRdb to about 2020). The protocol used for the library was the immunoSEQ multiplex PCR assay. TCRdb re-hosts the immuneACCESS table, in-frame sequences only. Its copies lack some clones; in the studies checked, an unresolved V gene accounts for under half of them, and the cause for the rest is not known. The sample records about 150,000 clones, around 88% of which are singletons. The ten biggest clones cover 2.5% to 3.5% of the sample. The source material was peripheral blood. These TCRs come from a man in his 60s with active or convalescent COVID-19.

This chain uses TRBV21-1 with TRBJ2-1; the table's D gene call, TRBD2, was not cross checked with the DNA. TRBV21-1 counts as a pseudogene. This CDR3 contains 18 residues. This CDR3 reads CASSKGESGNKVLDEQFF. CDR3 DNA sequence: TGTGCCAGCAGCAAAGGAGAGAGCGGGAATAAGGTACTCGATGAGCAGTTCTTC.

This clone was seen just once. The rearrangement uses TRBV6-4 and TRBJ1-1, with 10 positions matching TRBD1. V gave up 5 bases and J gave up 0 bases; unmatched junction bases: 3. This CDR3 spans 15 amino acids. Germline lookup yields CDR1 MRHNA and CDR2 SNTAGT. CDR3 bases: TGTGCCAGCAGTCGGACAGGGGGAATGAACACTGAAGCTTTCTTT. This encodes CASSRTGGMNTEAFF.

The chain recombines TRBV20-1 with TRBJ2-1; D call uncertain. CDR1 DFQATT and CDR2 SNEGSKA come from the germline V gene (reference sequence). The CDR3 totals 11 residues. V was shortened by 3 bases and J by 7 bases, with 7 bases between the two germline ends. The CDR3: CSASLINEQFF. CDR3 bases: TGCAGTGCTAGTCTAATTAATGAGCAGTTCTTC.

The rearrangement joins TRBV28 to TRBJ1-2; D remains unclear. The CDR3 runs 13 residues. Between the trimmed V and J ends, which lost 8 bases and 4 bases, there was a span of 14 bases. From germline, CDR1 is MDHEN and CDR2 SYDVKM. The CDR3: CASGPPGGYGYTF. CDR3 sequence (DNA): TGTGCCAGCGGCCCCCCAGGAGGCTATGGCTACACCTTC.